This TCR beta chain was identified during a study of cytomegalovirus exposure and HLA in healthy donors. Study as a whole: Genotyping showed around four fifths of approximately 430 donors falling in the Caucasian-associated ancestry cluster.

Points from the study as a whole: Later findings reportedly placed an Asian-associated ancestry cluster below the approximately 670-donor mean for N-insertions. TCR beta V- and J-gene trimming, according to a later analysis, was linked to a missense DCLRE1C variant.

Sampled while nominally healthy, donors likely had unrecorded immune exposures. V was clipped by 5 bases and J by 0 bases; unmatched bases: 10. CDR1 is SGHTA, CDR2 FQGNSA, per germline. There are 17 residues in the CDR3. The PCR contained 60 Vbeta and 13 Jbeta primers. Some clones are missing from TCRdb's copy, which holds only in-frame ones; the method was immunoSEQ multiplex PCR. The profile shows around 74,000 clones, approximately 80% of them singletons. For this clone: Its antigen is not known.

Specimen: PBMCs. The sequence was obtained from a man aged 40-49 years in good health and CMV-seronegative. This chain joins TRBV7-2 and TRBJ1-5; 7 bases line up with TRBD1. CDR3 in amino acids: CASSRTGGAYSNQPQHF. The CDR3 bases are TGTGCCAGCAGCCGGACAGGAGGGGCTTATAGCAATCAGCCCCAGCATTTT. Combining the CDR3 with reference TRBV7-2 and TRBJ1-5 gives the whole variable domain GAGVSQSPSNKVTEKGKDVELRCDPISGHTALYWYRQSLGQGLEFLIYFQGNSAPDKSGLPSDRFSAERTGGSVSTLTIQRTQQEDSAVYLCASSRTGGAYSNQPQHFGDGTRLSIL.